Here is one T cell receptor beta chain with its context. The germline CDR1 and CDR2 sequences are SEHNR and FQNEAQ (reference sequence). V gave up 2 bases and J gave up 7 bases; unmatched junction bases: 13. The CDR3 is 16 amino acids. These data are taken from a study of blood T cell repertoires in COVID-19. For the study at large: Sources were T cells, B-cell-depleted T cells, or PBMCs; the material itself was cDNA or gDNA.

Produced via immunoSEQ multiplex PCR; TCRdb's table is partial and in-frame only. The sample comprises tens of thousands of clones, around 85% of which are singletons, and about a quarter rests with the top ten. J is TRBJ2-5 and V is TRBV7-9; 7 nucleotides line up with TRBD1. The sequence derives from a human donor with active COVID-19. The donor label of this sample is uncertain. Sequencing was done on a sample of peripheral blood. The CDR3 here is CASSLRQGVGEGTQYF. The CDR3 DNA is TGTGCCAGCAGCTTACGGCAGGGGGTGGGAGAAGGGACCCAGTACTTC.